This entry describes one TCR beta chain. Its antigen is currently not known. Base qualities were left out, and no much larger clone turns up one base away. As encoded in the germline V gene, CDR1 is KGHDR while CDR2 is SFDVKD. The CDR3 starts with the cysteine, ends with the phenylalanine, and has 11 residues. The CDR3 DNA has 33 bases and is translated from base 1. Between the V and J ends, shortened by 6 bases and 3 bases respectively, the junction contains 5 bases. The data were obtained in a study of CD8+CD57+ T cells in acquired aplastic anemia (dated by TCRdb to about 2018). Study-wide context: DNA extracted from sorted CD4+ and CD8+ cells had a mean of about 3 ug, with a range of roughly 0.18 to 27.4 ug. CD8+CD57+ expansion was defined as a frequency above the mean frequency observed in healthy subjects.

TCR beta VDJ combination and CDR3 sequence profiling used genomic DNA as the template. An Illumina HiSeq 2000 was the platform used for TCR repertoire sequencing. For the original study's pipeline: TRBV/TRBJ rearrangement plots, CDR3 size and DJ length profiles, and Simpson's diversity index were used to evaluate the repertoires. The most abundant DNA sequence in the deep sequencing data was defined as the immunodominant clone. CDR3 amino acid sequences were screened for sharing across subjects and were compared with published repertoires and the VDJdb database. In TCRdb, the public reads were trimmed at Q25 with fastp and aligned with MiXCR, with productive beta chains retained. CDR3 protein duplicates are merged, each entry listing the most common genes and DNA. The V and J calls reflect TCRdb's pipeline rather than the authors' work. The sample table records 450,000 to 550,000 distinct CDR3 sequences; over 25% of these occur just once. Clones ranked in the top ten supply roughly 0.8% of the sample.

Results and caveats for the whole study, not just this receptor: Twenty-nine CD8+ CDR3 sequences were shared between patients and controls but appeared highly expressed in patients and within their immunodominant clones. Patients and healthy controls showed no significant difference in CD8+ Simpson's diversity (P=0.060).

The patients picked for sequencing were ones in whom flow cytometry had shown an expansion of CD8+CD57+ cells. Every patient had a diagnosis of severe acquired aplastic anemia based on International Study of Aplastic Anemia and Agranulocytosis and Camitta criteria. No therapy had been received by the patients at the time of blood sampling. The study deep-sequenced TCR repertoires of sorted CD4+ and CD8+ blood T cells from severe aplastic anemia patients and healthy subjects. Patients were enrolled in the USA under clinicaltrials.gov protocols 00001620, 01623167, 00001397, 00071045, 00081523 and 00961064. Ficoll-Paque density gradient centrifugation was used to isolate peripheral blood mononuclear cells. Before DNA extraction, CD4+ and CD8+ T cells were sorted with FACS or magnetic beads.

The sequence joins TRBV24-1 to TRBJ2-7; the D gene cannot be named for sure. The receptor was isolated from a human donor with aplastic anemia. The sequenced material came from sorted CD4+, CD8+, or CD8+CD57+ T cells (not recorded which) from PBMCs. The encoded CDR3 is CATSTDYEQYF. In nucleotide form, the sequence is TGTGCCACCAGTACAGACTACGAGCAGTACTTC.